This T cell receptor beta chain came from a study of blood T cell repertoires in COVID-19. Libraries were prepared by immunoSEQ multiplex PCR; TCRdb keeps only in-frame clonotypes and omits some of them. The table includes roughly 310,000 clones, about nine tenths detected once. The source is a woman in her thirties or forties who had recovered from COVID-19. Sample: PBMCs or T cells enriched from blood (not recorded which).

This chain's CDR3 is CASSQDEGTSVHNEQFF. The CDR3 DNA sequence: TGCGCCAGCAGCCAAGATGAAGGGACTAGCGTCCACAATGAGCAGTTCTTC. The chain has TRBV4-1 and TRBJ2-1; 10 bases map to TRBD2. This CDR3 is 17 amino acids long. V lost 0 bases to trimming and J lost 5 bases; unmatched junction nucleotides: 7. Germline V lookup: CDR1 MGHRA, CDR2 YSYEKL.